This T cell receptor (beta chain) appears in the sequencing data of a study of cytomegalovirus exposure and HLA in healthy donors. V lost 3 bases and J lost 5; bases outside the gene matches: 8. CDR3 length: 16 amino acids. The germline gives CDR1 MNHNS, CDR2 SASEGT. PCR was performed using 60 Vbeta and 13 Jbeta primers. Assay used: immunoSEQ multiplex PCR; TCRdb lists only in-frame clones, some missing. The table includes 150,000 to 200,000 clones, 62% detected once. This chain connects TRBV6-1 to TRBJ2-1; 9 positions agree with TRBD1. This clonotype was obtained from a man in his forties in good health and CMV-seronegative. Source material: PBMCs. DNA for the CDR3: TGTGCCAGCAGTGACCTCCGGGACAGGGCCCACAATGAGCAGTTCTTC. This gives the protein CASSDLRDRAHNEQFF.